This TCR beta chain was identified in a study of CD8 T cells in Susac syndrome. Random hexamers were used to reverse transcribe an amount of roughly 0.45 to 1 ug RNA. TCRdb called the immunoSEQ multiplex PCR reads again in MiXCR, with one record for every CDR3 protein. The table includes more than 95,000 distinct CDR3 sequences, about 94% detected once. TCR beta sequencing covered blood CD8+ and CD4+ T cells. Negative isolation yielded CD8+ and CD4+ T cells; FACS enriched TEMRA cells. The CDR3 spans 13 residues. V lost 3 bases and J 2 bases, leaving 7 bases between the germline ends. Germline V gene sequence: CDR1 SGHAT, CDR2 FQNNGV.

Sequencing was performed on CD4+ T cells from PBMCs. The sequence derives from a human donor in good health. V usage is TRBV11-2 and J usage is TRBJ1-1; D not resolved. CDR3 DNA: TGTGCCAGCAGCTTGCAGTTTAACACTGAAGCTTTCTTT. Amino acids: CASSLQFNTEAFF.